Shown below are 27 T cell receptor beta chains from a single sample sequenced in a study of tumor and adjacent non-tumor tissue in lung cancer. Three rounds of nested PCR, following a modified ARM-PCR protocol, produced the TCRbeta library. One entry per CDR3 protein, called by TCRdb with MiXCR from the multiplex PCR reads. The repertoire has under 150,000 distinct CDR3 sequences, roughly 67% of them found once; the top ten carry about 13%. This sample's RNA came from whole unsorted tissue. Sequencing was carried out using lung tumor tissue. These receptors came from a man aged 25 to 40 with non-small cell lung cancer.

Of note for this clonotype: A read error may account for a junction end that differs from germline. V usage is TRBV11-3 and J usage is TRBJ1-1; D may be TRBD1 (6 bases). The V gene's germline CDR1 is SGHNT and CDR2 YENEEA. The CDR3 has 13 residues. CDR3 coding DNA: TGTGCAAGCAGCCGACAGGAGAACACTGAAGCTTTCTTT. Encoded protein: CASSRQENTEAFF.

The genes are TRBV5-1 and TRBJ1-1; 7 nucleotides agree with TRBD1. V shed 0 bases and J 8 bases; nucleotides not matched to a gene: 1. The germline V gene encodes CDR1 SGHRS and CDR2 YFSETQ. The CDR3 totals 12 residues. This chain's CDR3 is CASSLEQGEAFF. The DNA for the CDR3 is TGCGCCAGCAGCTTGGAACAGGGGGAAGCTTTCTTT.

This clonotype came up a few times. A junction end diverges from the germline sequence, so it may reflect a read error. The chain employs TRBV6-5 and TRBJ2-3; TRBD1 might be the D (6 bases). This CDR3 region has 15 residues. CDR1 MNHEY and CDR2 SVGAGI come from the germline V gene. As DNA, the CDR3 is TGTACCAGCAGCCACACAGGGATAAGCACAGATACGCAGTATTTT. Its translation is CTSSHTGISTDTQYF.

The chain links TRBV28 to TRBJ2-2, with a weak D call TRBD2 (7 bases). Trimming removed 10 bases at V and 0 bases at J, with 12 bases between. The V gene's germline CDR1 is MDHEN and CDR2 SYDVKM. The CDR3 has 14 residues. The CDR3 DNA reads TGTGCCACAAGGGGGAGGGCGAACACCGGGGAGCTGTTTTTT. Protein sequence: CATRGRANTGELFF.

The chain has TRBV29-1 and TRBJ1-2; D possibly corresponds to TRBD1 (5 bases). Deletions cut 3 bases from V and 10 bases from J, with 12 bases between. The V gene's germline CDR1 is SQVTM and CDR2 ANQGSEA. The CDR3 is 11 residues long. The CDR3 loop is CSVDEGMAYTF. Here the CDR3 DNA reads TGCAGCGTTGACGAGGGGATGGCCTACACCTTC.

Comments on this clonotype: This could be a read error, since a much larger clone is one nucleotide away. The J gene is TRBJ1-1, the V gene TRBV6-5, with no clear D. CDR3 length: 14 residues. Trimming took 8 bases from V and 3 from J, leaving 16 bases between them. Germline CDR1 is MNHEY and CDR2 is SVGAGI. CDR3 DNA sequence: TGTGCCAGCGTTCAGTCCGGTGGGGACACTGAAGCTTTCTTT. Its protein is CASVQSGGDTEAFF.

A note on this clonotype: This sequence may be a read error, since a much larger clone differs from it by one base. The V gene is TRBV6-5, the J gene TRBJ2-1; 9 bases are shared with TRBD2. V shed 4 bases and J 7 bases; nucleotides not matched to a gene: 11. Germline loops: CDR1 MNHEY, CDR2 SVGAGI. The CDR3 consists of 16 residues. As DNA, the CDR3 is TGTGCCAGCAGTTTTAGGACTAGCGCGGGGGGTAATGAGCAGTTCTTC. It is translated as CASSFRTSAGGNEQFF.

As for this clonotype: This may be a read error, as it is one base from a much larger clone. Lacking the conserved final phenylalanine or tryptophan, this CDR3 likely reflects a read error. The chain couples TRBV6-5 to TRBJ2-3, with no clear D. V lost 7 bases, J lost 0 bases, and 14 bases lay in between. CDR3 length: 15 amino acids. Germline CDR1 and CDR2: MNHEY and SVGAGI. CDR3 region: CASKLGLGSTDTQYS. The CDR3 bases are TGTGCCAGCAAACTGGGCTTAGGTAGCACAGATACGCAGTATTCT.

Concerning this clonotype: An end of the junction does not agree with germline; a read error may underlie this. The chain has TRBV20-1 and TRBJ2-2; TRBD1 is a possible D gene (7 bases). There are 15 residues in the CDR3. The germline CDR1 and CDR2 sequences are DFQATT and SNEGSKA (reference sequence). CDR3 sequence reads: CSVPRQGGNTGELFF. CDR3 nucleotide sequence: TGCAGTGTTCCTAGACAGGGAGGAAACACCGGGGAACTGTTTTTT.

Comments on this clonotype: A much bigger clone sits one base away, suggesting this may be a read error. This chain uses TRBV20-1 with TRBJ2-7; TRBD2 agrees at 12 bases. This CDR3 spans 17 amino acids. Germline V lookup: CDR1 DFQATT, CDR2 SNEGSKA (reference sequence). Written as DNA, the CDR3 is TGCAGTGCTAGAGATTCGGCTAGCGGGGGGGAAATCTACAAGCAGTACTTC. This gives the protein CSARDSASGGEIYKQYF.

In the case of this clonotype: A much larger clone lies a single base off, so this may be a read error. This chain links TRBV12-3 or TRBV12-4 with TRBJ2-3, with D perhaps TRBD1 (5 bases). Trimming took 0 bases from V and 8 from J, leaving 12 bases between them. There are 14 residues in the CDR3. DNA for the CDR3: TGTGCCAGCAGTTTAGCCCTCAGGGAAGGTACGCAGTATTTT. Translating it yields CASSLALREGTQYF.

This clonotype was counted once. A read error is possible here, since a much larger clone lies one base away. The chain links TRBV29-1 to TRBJ1-4; 7 bases match TRBD1. The CDR3 covers 11 residues. V trimming: 7 bases; J trimming: 7 bases; junction bases outside the gene matches: 3. Germline lookup yields CDR1 SQVTM and CDR2 ANQGSEA. The CDR3 reads CSGQGGEKLFF. The DNA for the CDR3 is TGCAGCGGACAGGGAGGTGAAAAACTGTTTTTT.

For this clonotype: Here the CDR3 omits its conserved ending phenylalanine or tryptophan, so a read error is the likely source. The chain recombines TRBV11-2 with TRBJ2-1; TRBD2 aligns across 9 bases. The CDR3 spans 15 residues. J lost 9 bases, V lost 5 bases, and 11 bases had no gene match. Germline CDR1 reads SGHAT; CDR2 reads FQNNGV. The CDR3 is CASSIIAGGNSEQFL. The CDR3 DNA reads as TGTGCCAGCAGCATTATTGCGGGAGGGAATAGTGAGCAGTTCTTG.

This clonotype was detected only a few times. V gene TRBV28 combines with J gene TRBJ2-3, with 9 bases aligning to TRBD1. This CDR3 is 15 amino acids long. V lost 5 bases, J lost 3 bases, and 6 bases stayed unmatched. Germline loops: CDR1 MDHEN, CDR2 SYDVKM. The CDR3 is CASSPGTGLTDTQYF. Written as DNA, the CDR3 is TGTGCCAGCAGTCCCGGGACAGGGTTGACAGATACGCAGTATTTT.

Of note for this clonotype: This could be a read error, since a much larger clone is one nucleotide away. The V gene is TRBV6-6, the J gene TRBJ1-1; D is uncertain. This CDR3 contains 12 residues. CDR1 MNHNY and CDR2 SVGAGI come from the germline V gene (reference sequence). CDR3: CASSGRGTEVFF. The CDR3, as DNA: TGTGCCAGCAGCGGTCGCGGAACTGAAGTTTTCTTT.

In regard to this clonotype: A clone one base away is much larger, so this may be a read error. The CDR3, as DNA: TGCAGTGTAGGGGAGGAGAACGGGGCTTTCTTT. Protein product: CSVGEENGAFF. The chain uses TRBV20-1 and TRBJ1-1, with D possibly being TRBD1 (5 bases). Germline assignment: CDR1 DFQATT and CDR2 SNEGSKA (reference sequence). Between the trimmed V and J ends, which lost 7 bases and 11 bases, there was a span of 17 bases. This CDR3 spans 11 amino acids.

This clonotype was found once. One junction end disagrees with the germline gene, perhaps due to a read error. The V gene is TRBV20-1, the J gene TRBJ2-6; the D gene is possibly TRBD1 (5 bases). Germline CDR1 is DFQATT and CDR2 is SNEGSKA (reference sequence). CDR3 length: 15 amino acids. The CDR3 nucleotides are TGCAGTGCTAGGGACCTGAACTCTGGGGCCAGCGTCCTGACTTTC. The encoded protein is CSARDLNSGASVLTF.

On this clonotype: A read error may account for a junction end that differs from germline. CDR3 in amino acids: CASKSSYEQCF. For the CDR3, the DNA is TGTGCCAGCAAGTCTAGCTACGAGCAGTGCTTC. The chain employs TRBV6-5 and TRBJ2-7; D is perhaps TRBD2 (5 bases). This CDR3 comprises 11 residues. The V gene's germline CDR1 is MNHEY and CDR2 SVGAGI.

Regarding this clonotype: A read error may explain this, as a much larger clone is one base away. The CDR3 sequence is CSMAPKKAGLNSYEQYF. CDR3 sequence (DNA): TGCAGCATGGCCCCTAAGAAGGCCGGATTAAATTCCTACGAGCAGTACTTC. This rearrangement joins TRBV29-1 to TRBJ2-7; D unclear. The V end lost 8 bases, the J end lost 1 base, and 27 bases lay between the germline ends. The CDR3 length is 17 residues. CDR1 is SQVTM and CDR2 is ANQGSEA in the germline V gene.

CDR3 loop: CAIGDGTSGGARSTDTQYF. CDR3 coding DNA: TGTGCCATCGGTGATGGGACTAGCGGGGGGGCTCGTAGCACAGATACGCAGTATTTT. The chain uses TRBV24-1 and TRBJ2-3, with 16 bases matching TRBD2. The CDR3 sequence is 19 residues long. After removal of 11 bases from V and 0 bases from J, the junction contained 13 bases not matched to a gene. Germline-derived CDR1 and CDR2 are KGHDR and SFDVKD.

The gene calls are TRBV6-6 and TRBJ1-4; D call uncertain. The CDR3 contains 12 residues. V was cut by 7 bases and J by 10 bases, with 13 bases left in between. Per germline, CDR1 MNHNY and CDR2 SVGAGI (reference sequence). The CDR3 region has the DNA TGTGCCAGCAACCCTCGGAGCGGAAAACTGTTTTTT. This codes for CASNPRSGKLFF.

This clonotype was counted ten times or more. This chain connects TRBV20-1 to TRBJ2-7, with 9 positions matching TRBD2. This CDR3 has 16 amino acids. V was clipped by 2 bases and J by 1 base; unmatched bases: 9. In germline, CDR1 is DFQATT, CDR2 SNEGSKA (reference sequence). CDR3 nucleotide sequence: TGCAGTGCTAGACCTATGACTAGCGGTAATTCCTACGAGCAGTACTTC. Its translation is CSARPMTSGNSYEQYF.

This chain links TRBV18 with TRBJ1-2, with a possible D match to TRBD1 (5 bases). The CDR3 is 14 residues long. V lost 4 bases, J lost 8 bases, and 17 bases lay in between. The germline CDR1 and CDR2 sequences are KGHSH and LQKENI. As DNA, the CDR3 is TGTGCCAGCTCACGTCTCCGGAGGGGACCCGGCTACACCTTC. Amino acids: CASSRLRRGPGYTF.

This clonotype was found many times. The chain uses TRBV12-3 or TRBV12-4 and TRBJ2-4; 8 bases line up with TRBD2. The CDR3 spans 15 residues. The junction had 8 bases not matched to a gene; V was cut back by 9 bases and J by 1 base. The CDR3 spells CASSTGGGAKNIQYF. For the CDR3, the DNA is TGTGCCAGTTCTACGGGGGGGGGGGCCAAAAACATTCAGTACTTC.

The V gene is TRBV5-1, the J gene TRBJ1-1; D may be TRBD1 (5 bases). The germline V and J ends were trimmed by 0 bases and 1 base, with 16 bases remaining between them. CDR3 length equals 17 residues. Germline lookup yields CDR1 SGHRS and CDR2 YFSETQ. In DNA form, the CDR3 reads TGCGCCAGCAGCTTGGGACAGACCCGATTCCGGAACACTGAAGCTTTCTTT. This codes for CASSLGQTRFRNTEAFF. The variable domain in full, with the rest retrieved from reference TRBV5-1 and TRBJ1-1, is KAGVTQTPRYLIKTRGQQVTLSCSPISGHRSVSWYQQTPGQGLQFLFEYFSETQRNKGNFPGRFSGRQFSNSRSEMNVSTLELGDSALYLCASSLGQTRFRNTEAFFGQGTRLTVV.

This clonotype was found many times. The chain is built from TRBV4-1 and TRBJ1-4; 9 bases fit TRBD1. The CDR3 is 14 amino acids. J gave up 7 bases and V 6 bases, and 6 bases lay outside the gene matches. Germline loops: CDR1 MGHRA, CDR2 YSYEKL. The CDR3 DNA sequence: TGCGCCAGCAGTACCGGGACAGGGCGTGAAAAACTGTTTTTT. This encodes CASSTGTGREKLFF.

A remark on this clonotype: A much more abundant neighbour one base away suggests this may be a read error. This chain links TRBV6-1 with TRBJ2-1; TRBD1 matches 9 bases. Germline V gives CDR1 MNHNS, CDR2 SASEGT. With 9 bases clipped from V and 6 bases from J, the junction kept 12 bases outside the gene matches. The CDR3 sequence is 15 residues long. The CDR3 coding sequence is TGTGCCAGTCACCGTCCCGGGACAGGGAGCAATGAGCAGTTCTTC. Its translation is CASHRPGTGSNEQFF.